Following are 18 T cell receptor beta chains from one sample sequenced in a study of T cell responses to AZD1222 COVID-19 vaccine. Assay: immunoSEQ multiplex PCR; the TCRdb copy retains only in-frame clones and omits some. This sample has approximately 52,000 clones, with roughly 90% found just once. Source: peripheral blood, taken 28 days after the second AZD1222 dose. All receptors come from an adult who received the AZD1222 COVID-19 vaccine.

The J gene is TRBJ2-5, the V gene TRBV7-9; D is uncertain. Per the germline V gene, CDR1 is SEHNR and CDR2 is FQNEAQ (reference sequence). V was cut by 5 bases and J by 5 bases, with 18 bases left in between. This CDR3 has 15 amino acids. CDR3 DNA: TGTGCCAGCAGCCTATCCGGGCCCGTTGGGGAGACCCAGTACTTC. As protein: CASSLSGPVGETQYF. The full variable domain, completed using reference TRBV7-9 and TRBJ2-5, is DTGVSQNPRHKITKRGQNVTFRCDPISEHNRLYWYRQTLGQGPEFLTYFQNEAQLEKSRLLSDRFSAERPKGSFSTLEIQRTEQGDSAMYLCASSLSGPVGETQYFGPGTRLLVL.

The chain couples TRBV18 to TRBJ1-5, with D unclear. Germline CDR1 KGHSH, CDR2 LQKENI. V dropped 4 bases and J dropped 6 bases, with 13 bases sitting between them. This CDR3 is 14 amino acids long. CDR3 in amino acids: CASSRAPPGQPQHF. In DNA, the CDR3 is TGTGCCAGCTCACGCGCTCCGCCGGGTCAGCCCCAGCATTTT.

This chain links TRBV29-1 with TRBJ2-3; TRBD1 matches at 7 bases. The V gene's germline CDR1 is SQVTM and CDR2 ANQGSEA. Trimming at V came to 2 bases and at J to 1 base, leaving 6 bases not matched to a gene. This CDR3 region has 15 residues. The CDR3 here is CSVESWQGGTDTQYF. The CDR3 DNA reads TGCAGCGTTGAAAGCTGGCAGGGGGGCACAGATACGCAGTATTTT.

The V call is TRBV28, the J call TRBJ2-7; D may correspond to TRBD1 or TRBD2 (5 bases each). CDR1 is MDHEN and CDR2 is SYDVKM in the germline V gene. The CDR3 loop spans 12 amino acids. The ends were cut back, 8 bases at V and 3 bases at J, with 11 bases in the middle. The CDR3 is CASGGRLYEQYF. CDR3 DNA sequence: TGTGCCAGCGGGGGACGCCTCTACGAGCAGTACTTC.

The J gene is TRBJ2-7, the V gene TRBV4-1; maybe TRBD2 (5 bases). This CDR3 has 14 residues. Trimming took 1 base from V and 6 from J, leaving 13 bases between them. Germline loops: CDR1 MGHRA, CDR2 YSYEKL. The CDR3 bases are TGCGCCAGCAGCCAAGGGACTTACCGGTCCGAGCAGTACTTC. Protein product: CASSQGTYRSEQYF.

This chain uses TRBV3-1 (or the pseudogene TRBV3-2) with TRBJ2-5; 8 bases are a match to TRBD2. The CDR3 extends over 15 amino acids. J gave up 5 bases and V 4 bases, and 9 bases lay outside the gene matches. Looked up from germline, CDR1 is LGHDT and CDR2 is YNNKEL (reference sequence). The CDR3 nucleotides are TGTGCCAGCAGCCTCCGTCGGGAGGGTCGCGAGACCCAGTACTTC. Protein product: CASSLRREGRETQYF.

The V call is TRBV2, the J call TRBJ2-1; no reliable D call. The germline V gene encodes CDR1 SNHLY and CDR2 FYNNEI. The V gene lost 2 bases and the J gene lost 14 bases, with 16 bases spanning the gap. The CDR3 contains 13 residues. In DNA, the CDR3 is TGTGCCAGCAGTGAATCTCGTGCAATGGGCGAGTTCTTC. It encodes CASSESRAMGEFF.

The chain combines TRBV12-3 or TRBV12-4 with TRBJ1-2; TRBD1 aligns across 9 bases. The CDR3 totals 13 residues. Unmatched junction bases numbered 6, after V lost 6 bases and J lost 7 bases. The DNA for the CDR3 is TGTGCCAGCAGCCGGACAGGGGAGAGTGGCTACACCTTC. The encoded protein is CASSRTGESGYTF.

The chain employs TRBV27 and TRBJ2-4; D remains ambiguous. V was cut by 5 bases and J by 9 bases, with 23 bases left in between. The germline gives CDR1 MNHEY, CDR2 SMNVEV (reference sequence). CDR3 size: 16 residues. The CDR3 protein is CASSTPGLAPDSIQYF. DNA for the CDR3: TGTGCCAGCAGTACCCCCGGTTTGGCTCCCGATAGCATTCAGTACTTC.

The V and J genes are TRBV29-1 and TRBJ2-3, with 12 nucleotides matching TRBD1. The V segment lost 5 bases and the J segment 4 bases; nucleotides outside the gene matches: 4. This CDR3 is built from 14 residues. Looked up from germline, CDR1 is SQVTM and CDR2 is ANQGSEA. CDR3 residues: CSVRGTGGADTQYF. Written as DNA, the CDR3 is TGCAGCGTTCGTGGGACAGGGGGCGCAGATACGCAGTATTTT.

Points on this clone: A junction end diverges from the germline sequence, so it may reflect a read error. This sequence joins TRBV7-7 and TRBJ2-1; 7 nucleotides align to TRBD1. The CDR3 is 14 residues long. From germline, CDR1 is SSHAT and CDR2 FNYEAQ (reference sequence). CDR3 nucleotides: TGTGCTAGCAGCTTAGGGGGCATTGGGAATGAGCAGTTCTTC. It translates to CASSLGGIGNEQFF.

The count of this clone is one. The chain links TRBV25-1 to TRBJ2-3; no definite D call. This CDR3 spans 13 amino acids. Trimming shortened V by 6 bases and J by 5 bases, and 12 bases separated the two germline ends. The germline gives CDR1 MGHDK, CDR2 SYGVNS. CDR3 sequence (DNA): TGTGCCAGCAGGACTCCAATAGGAGATACGCAGTATTTT. Residues: CASRTPIGDTQYF. Looking up the rest from reference TRBV25-1 and TRBJ2-3 gives the full variable domain: EADIYQTPRYLVIGTGKKITLECSQTMGHDKMYWYQQDPGMELHLIHYSYGVNSTEKGDLSSESTVSRIRTEHFPLTLESARPSHTSQYLCASRTPIGDTQYFGPGTRLTVL.

The chain links TRBV9 to TRBJ2-3, with 10 bases lining up with TRBD1. CDR3 length: 15 residues. V dropped 3 bases and J dropped 2; count of bases not matched to a gene: 3. Germline V gene lookup returns CDR1 SGDLS and CDR2 YYNGEE. CDR3 DNA: TGTGCCAGCAGCGGACAGGGGGCCCTCACAGATACGCAGTATTTT. Residues: CASSGQGALTDTQYF.

The CDR3, as DNA: TGTGCCAGCAGCCAAGGGTTAAGGGTGGCGGGACTAGCGGGAGTAGGAAAGAACGAGCAGTACTTC. Encoded protein: CASSQGLRVAGLAGVGKNEQYF. The chain uses TRBV3-1 (or the pseudogene TRBV3-2) and TRBJ2-7; 14 positions match TRBD2. This CDR3 spans 22 amino acids. Germline CDR1 and CDR2: LGHDT and YNNKEL (reference sequence). The trim removed 1 base at V and 5 bases at J, leaving 22 bases unmatched.

The chain uses TRBV7-6 and TRBJ2-3, with a tentative D call TRBD2 (6 bases). The germline CDR1 and CDR2 sequences are SGHVS and FNYEAQ. V gave up 0 bases and J gave up 2 bases, with 12 bases separating them. This CDR3 region has 16 residues. The CDR3 spells CASSLAVIAATDTQYF. The CDR3 DNA reads TGTGCCAGCAGCTTAGCGGTAATAGCGGCCACAGATACGCAGTATTTT.

This chain links TRBV12-3 or TRBV12-4 with TRBJ1-5; D ambiguous. The CDR3 is 13 amino acids. V was trimmed by 1 base and J by 4 bases, leaving 5 bases between them. The CDR3 sequence is CASSLGSNQPQHF. The CDR3, as DNA: TGTGCCAGCAGTTTAGGCAGTAATCAGCCCCAGCATTTT.

J is TRBJ1-1 and V is TRBV28; D might be TRBD1 (6 bases). CDR3 length equals 14 residues. V dropped 2 bases and J dropped 5 bases, with 12 bases sitting between them. The germline gives CDR1 MDHEN, CDR2 SYDVKM. The CDR3 DNA follows: TGTGCCAGCAGTTTAACAGGGTTAACGACTGAAGCTTTCTTT. Protein product: CASSLTGLTTEAFF.

The table lists this clone with a count of one. This chain links TRBV11-1 with TRBJ2-1; TRBD1 matches 9 bases. V shed 5 bases and J 8 bases; nucleotides not matched to a gene: 7. The length of the CDR3 is 14 residues. The V gene's germline CDR1 is SGHAT and CDR2 FQDESV (reference sequence). CDR3 sequence: CASSRDRVIDEQFF. Written as DNA, the CDR3 is TGTGCCAGCAGCCGGGACAGGGTCATAGATGAGCAGTTCTTC.